Listed here are 25 T cell receptor beta chains from one sample, sequenced in a study of T cell responses to AZD1222 COVID-19 vaccine. The repertoire was sequenced with immunoSEQ multiplex PCR; TCRdb's copy has only in-frame clones and lacks some. The data hold 110,000 or so clones, with approximately 83% observed a single time. The sequenced sample was peripheral blood, obtained on day 0 of AZD1222 vaccination. These receptor sequences come from an adult in good health.

V usage is TRBV5-1 and J usage is TRBJ2-5; 11 nucleotides agree with TRBD2. V gave up 3 bases and J gave up 3 bases; unmatched junction bases: 1. The CDR3 is made up of 14 amino acids. Germline V lookup: CDR1 SGHRS, CDR2 YFSETQ. The CDR3 DNA reads TGCGCCAGCAGCTGGGGACTAGCGGAAGAGACCCAGTACTTC. It codes for CASSWGLAEETQYF.

The V gene is TRBV6-5, the J gene TRBJ1-5; TRBD1 matches at 8 bases. V lost 7 bases and J lost 6; bases outside the gene matches: 11. This CDR3 spans 15 amino acids. Germline loops: CDR1 MNHEY, CDR2 SVGAGI. Here the CDR3 DNA reads TGTGCCAGCAAAGGGACCGGGACAGGCACTCAGCCCCAGCATTTT. It specifies CASKGTGTGTQPQHF.

The J gene is TRBJ1-1, the V gene TRBV5-5; TRBD1 agrees at 7 bases. The junction had 6 bases not matched to a gene; V was cut back by 0 bases and J by 4 bases. Germline V gene sequence: CDR1 SGHKS, CDR2 YYEKEE (reference sequence). CDR3 size: 15 residues. This CDR3 is CASSLEGAGRTEAFF. DNA for the CDR3: TGTGCCAGCAGCTTGGAGGGGGCAGGGCGCACTGAAGCTTTCTTT.

The genes are TRBV3-1 (or the pseudogene TRBV3-2) and TRBJ2-7; D gene ambiguous. V lost 5 bases, J lost 4 bases, and 6 bases lay in between. The CDR3 has 11 residues. Germline loops: CDR1 LGHDT, CDR2 YNNKEL (reference sequence). CDR3 loop: CASSSEYEQYF. As DNA, the CDR3 is TGTGCCAGCAGCTCCGAATACGAGCAGTACTTC.

The CDR3 sequence: CASSYQDGDETQYF. The DNA of the CDR3 is TGCGCCAGCAGCTACCAGGACGGTGACGAGACCCAGTACTTC. The rearrangement uses TRBV5-1 and TRBJ2-5; D not certain. Germline-derived CDR1 and CDR2 are SGHRS and YFSETQ. With 3 bases removed from V and 5 bases from J, the gap between germline ends came to 14 bases. This CDR3 spans 14 amino acids.

V usage is TRBV11-2 and J usage is TRBJ2-7; no clear D. Germline V gene lookup returns CDR1 SGHAT and CDR2 FQNNGV. This CDR3 contains 11 residues. V lost 1 base and J 7 bases, leaving 5 bases between the germline ends. The CDR3 loop reads CASSLGREQYF. CDR3 nucleotides: TGTGCCAGCAGCTTAGGCAGGGAGCAGTACTTC.

The chain has TRBV24-1 and TRBJ2-5; 7 bases align to TRBD2. Germline CDR1 KGHDR, CDR2 SFDVKD. This CDR3 comprises 16 residues. Trimming at V came to 4 bases and at J to 1 base, leaving 8 bases not matched to a gene. CDR3 residues: CATSDPTSSGQETQYF. The CDR3 DNA follows: TGTGCCACCAGTGACCCCACCTCTAGCGGCCAAGAGACCCAGTACTTC.

The rearrangement links TRBV6-5 to TRBJ1-5; TRBD1 is a possible D gene (5 bases). Between the trimmed V and J ends, which lost 0 bases and 4 bases, there was a span of 10 bases. CDR1 and CDR2 from the germline V gene are MNHEY and SVGAGI. This CDR3 has 15 amino acids. This CDR3 reads CASSYSYRINQPQHF. The DNA for the CDR3 is TGTGCCAGCAGTTACTCGTACAGGATAAATCAGCCCCAGCATTTT.

Relative to its sample, this clone is medium-sized. The identical CDR3 is also encoded by other nucleotide sequences in the sample. The genes are TRBV12-3 or TRBV12-4 and TRBJ1-1; no firm D call. V gave up 6 bases and J gave up 4 bases, with 12 bases separating them. The CDR3 runs to 13 residues. CDR3: CASSSGPATEAFF. Here the CDR3 DNA reads TGTGCCAGCAGCTCCGGCCCCGCCACTGAAGCTTTCTTT.

This clone was seen a few times. The chain has TRBV12-3 or TRBV12-4 and TRBJ2-7, with 7 positions matching TRBD2. The CDR3 consists of 13 residues. V dropped 3 bases and J dropped 3; count of bases not matched to a gene: 2. This CDR3 reads CASSFGGNYEQYF. As DNA, the CDR3 is TGTGCCAGCAGTTTCGGGGGGAACTACGAGCAGTACTTC.

This rearrangement joins TRBV19 to TRBJ2-7; 16 bases agree with TRBD2. This CDR3 has 17 residues. Germline V gene lookup returns CDR1 LNHDA and CDR2 SQIVND (reference sequence). V gave up 3 bases and J gave up 2 bases; unmatched junction bases: 4. The CDR3 DNA follows: TGTGCCAGTAGTATTCGGGGACTAGCGGGAGGGACCTACGAGCAGTACTTC. Encoded protein: CASSIRGLAGGTYEQYF.

The V gene is TRBV11-3, the J gene TRBJ2-3; D might be TRBD2 (6 bases). The CDR3 consists of 17 residues. Trimming took off 0 bases at V and 1 base at J, with 14 bases between the two ends. Germline V gene sequence: CDR1 SGHNT, CDR2 YENEEA. The CDR3 nucleotides read TGTGCCAGCAGCTTAGATCGTATGGGGGAGGGCACAGATACGCAGTATTTT. Amino acids: CASSLDRMGEGTDTQYF.

This clone has a handful of counts. The V gene is TRBV5-1, the J gene TRBJ1-2; a weak D match, TRBD1 (6 bases). The CDR3 covers 14 residues. V was cut by 4 bases and J by 4 bases, with 14 bases left in between. Germline assignment: CDR1 SGHRS and CDR2 YFSETQ. In DNA, the CDR3 is TGCGCCAGCAGCAGGCTCGACAGGAGCTATGGCTACACCTTC. Its translation: CASSRLDRSYGYTF. The variable domain in full, with the rest retrieved from reference TRBV5-1 and TRBJ1-2, is KAGVTQTPRYLIKTRGQQVTLSCSPISGHRSVSWYQQTPGQGLQFLFEYFSETQRNKGNFPGRFSGRQFSNSRSEMNVSTLELGDSALYLCASSRLDRSYGYTFGSGTRLTVV.

This chain uses TRBV15 with TRBJ2-7; D assignment may be TRBD1 or TRBD2 (5 bases each). V was pared by 5 bases and J by 4 bases, with 18 bases between. This CDR3 has 15 amino acids. Germline CDR1 reads LNHNV; CDR2 reads YYDKDF (reference sequence). The DNA of the CDR3 is TGTGCCACCAGCCGAATTTCCGGGACCCTATACGAGCAGTACTTC. Protein product: CATSRISGTLYEQYF.

The V call is TRBV24-1, the J call TRBJ2-1; TRBD2 aligns across 7 bases. This CDR3 is 18 amino acids long. Germline values: CDR1 KGHDR, CDR2 SFDVKD. V was clipped by 0 bases and J by 7 bases; unmatched bases: 14. For the CDR3, the DNA is TGTGCCACCAGTGATTTGGCCCTTGTCCCGGGACTAAGGAATGAGCAGTTCTTC. This translates into CATSDLALVPGLRNEQFF.

The rearrangement joins TRBV18 to TRBJ1-5; 7 positions match TRBD1. CDR1 and CDR2 (germline): KGHSH, LQKENI. CDR3 size: 15 residues. The V segment lost 5 bases and the J segment 1 base; nucleotides outside the gene matches: 5. The CDR3 loop is CASSGRGLSNQPQHF. In nucleotides, the CDR3 is TGTGCCAGCTCAGGGAGGGGGCTCAGCAATCAGCCCCAGCATTTT.

The chain recombines TRBV30 with TRBJ2-1; 9 bases are shared with TRBD2. Germline-derived CDR1 and CDR2 are GTSNPN and SVGIG (reference sequence). This CDR3 has 15 residues. The J segment lost 6 bases and the V segment lost 2 bases, leaving 8 bases of the junction unmatched. CDR3 sequence: CAWSKPGLASNEQFF. The CDR3 coding sequence is TGTGCCTGGAGTAAACCGGGACTAGCTTCCAATGAGCAGTTCTTC. Combining the CDR3 with reference TRBV30 and TRBJ2-1 gives the whole variable domain SQTIHQWPATLVQPVGSPLSLECTVEGTSNPNLYWYRQAAGRGLQLLFYSVGIGQISSEVPQNLSASRPQDRQFILSSKKLLLSDSGFYLCAWSKPGLASNEQFFGPGTRLTVL.

The chain is built from TRBV7-3 and TRBJ1-4; TRBD1 matches at 9 bases. Germline CDR1 and CDR2: SGHTA and FQGTGA. The CDR3 has 13 amino acids. Trimming removed 5 bases from V and 7 bases from J; junction bases left unmatched: 2. CDR3: CASSMGQGEKLFF. The DNA of the CDR3 is TGTGCCAGCAGCATGGGACAGGGTGAAAAACTGTTTTTT.

The rearrangement links TRBV7-6 to TRBJ1-1; the D is unclear. V was cut by 1 base and J by 4 bases, with 16 bases left in between. CDR1 is SGHVS, CDR2 FNYEAQ, per germline. The CDR3 loop spans 16 amino acids. In nucleotides, the CDR3 is TGTGCCAGCAGCTTAGTGTCCTCAGGATTGGTCACTGAAGCTTTCTTT. Its protein product is CASSLVSSGLVTEAFF.

The chain joins TRBV24-1 to TRBJ2-7, with 7 bases aligning to TRBD1. CDR3 length: 15 residues. CDR1 KGHDR and CDR2 SFDVKD come from the germline V gene. With V trimmed by 4 bases and J by 2 bases, 7 bases remained unmatched. CDR3 bases: TGTGCCACCAGTGACCCGGGACAGAGCCCCTACGAGCAGTACTTC. Protein sequence: CATSDPGQSPYEQYF.

This chain connects TRBV3-1 (or the pseudogene TRBV3-2) to TRBJ1-1, with D perhaps matching TRBD1 (5 bases). The CDR3 contains 15 residues. Germline lookup yields CDR1 LGHDT and CDR2 YNNKEL (reference sequence). Trimming shortened V by 2 bases and J by 6 bases, and 16 bases separated the two germline ends. The CDR3: CASSQSSLGAPEAFF. CDR3 nucleotide sequence: TGTGCCAGCAGCCAAAGTTCCCTCGGGGCTCCTGAAGCTTTCTTT.

The chain combines TRBV4-3 with TRBJ2-7; 10 nucleotides align to TRBD2. After removal of 0 bases from V and 5 bases from J, the junction contained 4 bases not matched to a gene. The CDR3 length is 15 residues. Germline CDR1 and CDR2: LGHNA and YSLEER. This CDR3 reads CASSQEASGSHEQYF. In DNA, the CDR3 is TGCGCCAGCAGCCAAGAGGCTAGCGGGAGCCACGAGCAGTACTTC.

The chain recombines TRBV10-3 with TRBJ2-7; D ambiguous. The CDR3 has 14 residues. Per the germline V gene, CDR1 is ENHRY and CDR2 is SYGVKD. With 4 bases removed from V and 2 bases from J, the gap between germline ends came to 12 bases. CDR3 sequence: CAISASETAYEQYF. DNA of the CDR3: TGTGCCATCAGTGCCTCCGAGACTGCCTACGAGCAGTACTTC.

The V and J genes are TRBV3-1 (or the pseudogene TRBV3-2) and TRBJ1-3; 11 bases line up with TRBD1. The CDR3 is 17 residues long. V lost 4 bases and J lost 2; bases outside the gene matches: 7. Germline CDR1 LGHDT, CDR2 YNNKEL (reference sequence). CDR3 amino acids: CASSRTGGEWTGNTIYF. CDR3 sequence (DNA): TGTGCCAGCAGCCGGACAGGGGGCGAATGGACTGGAAACACCATATATTTT.

V usage is TRBV28 and J usage is TRBJ2-3; D remains unclear. CDR1 and CDR2 (germline): MDHEN, SYDVKM. Trimming removed 2 bases from V and 0 bases from J, with 15 bases in between. This CDR3 is built from 17 residues. The CDR3, as DNA: TGTGCCAGCAGTTTAGTATATAGGGTTACTAGCACAGATACGCAGTATTTT. It codes for CASSLVYRVTSTDTQYF.